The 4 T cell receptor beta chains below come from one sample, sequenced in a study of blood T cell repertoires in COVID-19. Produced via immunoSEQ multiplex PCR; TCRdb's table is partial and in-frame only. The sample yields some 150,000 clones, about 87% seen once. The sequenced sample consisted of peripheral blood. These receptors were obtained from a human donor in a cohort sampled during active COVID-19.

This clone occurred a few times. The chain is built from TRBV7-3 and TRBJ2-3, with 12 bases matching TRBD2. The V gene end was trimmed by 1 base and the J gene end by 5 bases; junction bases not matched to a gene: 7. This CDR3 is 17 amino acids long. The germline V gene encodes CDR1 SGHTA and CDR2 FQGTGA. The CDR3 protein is CASSLIGLAGLGDTQYF. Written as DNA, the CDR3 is TGTGCCAGCAGCTTAATTGGACTAGCGGGATTAGGAGATACGCAGTATTTT. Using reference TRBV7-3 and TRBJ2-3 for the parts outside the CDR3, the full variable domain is GAGVSQTPSNKVTEKGKYVELRCDPISGHTALYWYRQSLGQGPEFLIYFQGTGAADDSGLPNDRFFAVRPEGSVSTLKIQRTERGDSAVYLCASSLIGLAGLGDTQYFGPGTRLTVL.

The CDR3 loop reads CASSPGGTSGQETQYF. As DNA, the CDR3 is TGTGCCAGCTCACCAGGAGGGACTAGCGGACAAGAGACCCAGTACTTC. The V and J genes are TRBV18 and TRBJ2-5, with 11 bases identical to TRBD2. The CDR3 contains 16 residues. Unmatched junction bases numbered 4, after V lost 2 bases and J lost 2 bases. Per the germline V gene, CDR1 is KGHSH and CDR2 is LQKENI.

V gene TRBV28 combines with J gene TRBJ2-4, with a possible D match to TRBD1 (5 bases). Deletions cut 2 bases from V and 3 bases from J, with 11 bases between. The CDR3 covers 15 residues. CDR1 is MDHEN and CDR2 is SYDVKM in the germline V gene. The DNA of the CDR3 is TGTGCCAGCAGTTTAATTGGGGCAGGCAAAAACATTCAGTACTTC. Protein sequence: CASSLIGAGKNIQYF.

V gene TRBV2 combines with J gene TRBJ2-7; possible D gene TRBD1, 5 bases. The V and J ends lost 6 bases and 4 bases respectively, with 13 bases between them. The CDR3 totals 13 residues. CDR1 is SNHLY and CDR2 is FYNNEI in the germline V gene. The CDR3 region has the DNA TGTGCCAGCAGGGGGCAGACTCCGTACGAGCAGTACTTC. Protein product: CASRGQTPYEQYF. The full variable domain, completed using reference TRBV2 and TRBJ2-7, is EPEVTQTPSHQVTQMGQEVILRCVPISNHLYFYWYRQILGQKVEFLVSFYNNEISEKSEIFDDQFSVERPDGSNFTLKIRSTKLEDSAMYFCASRGQTPYEQYFGPGTRLTVT.